These 26 T cell receptor beta chains originate from one sample sequenced in a study of molecular identifiers for immune sequencing clone quantification. TCRdb re-called the PCR reads with MiXCR, one entry per CDR3 protein. The data contain under 600,000 distinct CDR3 sequences, roughly 23% of them singletons. The sequencing input was naive CD8+ T cells from blood, with Jurkat cell RNA spiked in. Documented subset: FACS-sorted CD8+CD4-CCR7+CD45RA+ naive T cells. The receptors shown here come from a human donor in good health. Some libraries in this study had Jurkat cell RNA spiked in.

This chain joins TRBV30 and TRBJ2-2; D remains ambiguous. The V gene's germline CDR1 is GTSNPN and CDR2 SVGIG (reference sequence). CDR3 length equals 13 residues. Between the trimmed V and J ends, which lost 3 bases and 4 bases, there was a span of 9 bases. The CDR3 is CAWSLLTTGELFF. Here the CDR3 DNA reads TGTGCCTGGAGCTTGCTTACCACCGGGGAGCTGTTTTTT.

This clonotype was seen a few times. The rearrangement links TRBV12-3 or TRBV12-4 to TRBJ1-1; D unresolved. The V and J ends lost 2 bases and 11 bases respectively, with 12 bases between them. The CDR3 totals 12 residues. The CDR3 bases are TGTGCCAGCAGTTTAACGGGGTTAACGGCTTTCTTT. Translated, it gives CASSLTGLTAFF.

On this clonotype itself: A read error may be the cause here, since a much bigger clone is one base away. The genes are TRBV9 and TRBJ1-1; no clear D gene. Trimming took off 10 bases at V and 4 bases at J, with 17 bases between the two ends. Germline CDR1 reads SGDLS; CDR2 reads YYNGEE. The CDR3 spans 13 residues. The CDR3 DNA reads as TGTGCCCCCTCCCAACCAAGAGGCACTGAAGCTTTCTTT. It encodes CAPSQPRGTEAFF.

The chain carries TRBV6-1 and TRBJ2-5; D unresolved. Trimming removed 7 bases from V and 2 bases from J, with 20 bases in between. The CDR3 is 16 residues long. In germline, CDR1 is MNHNS, CDR2 SASEGT. CDR3 sequence: CASTDTSWNLQETQYF. CDR3 nucleotide sequence: TGTGCCAGCACTGACACTTCTTGGAACCTACAAGAGACCCAGTACTTC.

This clonotype was seen more than once but under ten times. The chain uses TRBV30 and TRBJ2-7; 8 positions match TRBD2. This CDR3 is built from 13 residues. J was trimmed by 3 bases and V by 6 bases; bases with no gene match: 7. The germline V gene has CDR1 GTSNPN and CDR2 SVGIG (reference sequence). The CDR3 bases are TGTGCCTGCCGTTCCAGCGGGAGCTACGAGCAGTACTTC. It codes for CACRSSGSYEQYF.

In its sample, this clonotype was seen many times. The chain uses TRBV28 and TRBJ2-7; no reliable D call. The germline V gene has CDR1 MDHEN and CDR2 SYDVKM. The CDR3 covers 13 residues. Trimming took off 2 bases at V and 3 bases at J, with 8 bases between the two ends. This chain's CDR3 is CASSLRWGYEQYF. CDR3 nucleotides: TGTGCCAGCAGTTTACGCTGGGGCTACGAGCAGTACTTC.

The V gene is TRBV24-1, the J gene TRBJ1-5; D uncertain. V gave up 9 bases and J gave up 10 bases, with 18 bases separating them. Germline V gene sequence: CDR1 KGHDR, CDR2 SFDVKD. This CDR3 comprises 13 residues. CDR3 in DNA: TGTGCCACCGCGGCGGCCGAAAGATTACCCCAGCATTTT. This codes for CATAAAERLPQHF.

The chain carries TRBV12-3 or TRBV12-4 and TRBJ2-7; the D is unclear. This CDR3 region has 11 residues. Trimming left V 5 bases short and J 8 bases short, with 10 bases between. DNA for the CDR3: TGTGCCAGCAGTCCCTCAGCCAAGCAGTACTTC. The encoded protein is CASSPSAKQYF.

This clonotype came up many times. The CDR3 DNA is TGTGCCAGCAGCTTAGGTGTCAGGGCTAGCACAGATACGCAGTATTTT. This gives the protein CASSLGVRASTDTQYF. The chain combines TRBV7-9 with TRBJ2-3; tentative D call: TRBD1 (5 bases). CDR3 length: 16 residues. Trimming stripped 1 base from V and 0 bases from J, with 11 bases between. Germline V gene sequence: CDR1 SEHNR, CDR2 FQNEAQ (reference sequence).

The CDR3 DNA is TGTGCCAGCAGTGCCTTTATGTCAGGGGACTATGGCTACACCTTC. It codes for CASSAFMSGDYGYTF. This rearrangement joins TRBV2 to TRBJ1-2; tentatively, D is TRBD1 (6 bases). The length of the CDR3 is 15 residues. The germline V and J ends were trimmed by 4 bases and 3 bases, with 15 bases remaining between them. CDR1 and CDR2 (germline): SNHLY, FYNNEI.

Remarks on this clonotype: This may come from a read error, since a much larger clone is one base off. The chain has TRBV11-2 and TRBJ2-5; TRBD2 matches 11 bases. Germline V lookup: CDR1 SGHAT, CDR2 FQNNGV. The CDR3 loop spans 16 amino acids. The CDR3 nucleotides are TGTGCCAGCAGCTTAGGACTAGCGGGGAAACAAGAGGCCCAGTACTTC. Protein product: CASSLGLAGKQEAQYF.

There are many counts of this clonotype. The rearrangement links TRBV14 to TRBJ2-7; D gene ambiguous. V lost 1 base to trimming and J lost 0 bases, with 10 bases between them. CDR3 length: 15 residues. Germline values: CDR1 SGHDN, CDR2 FVKESK. This CDR3 reads CASSQGPTTSYEQYF. CDR3 sequence (DNA): TGTGCCAGCAGCCAAGGTCCGACAACCTCCTACGAGCAGTACTTC.

The chain uses TRBV2 and TRBJ2-6, with D hard to call. The CDR3 has 13 amino acids. Per germline, CDR1 SNHLY and CDR2 FYNNEI. Written as DNA, the CDR3 is TGTGCAGGCGCGGAGACTGGGGCCAACGTCCTGACTTTC. Its protein is CAGAETGANVLTF. Together with reference TRBV2 and TRBJ2-6, the CDR3 gives the full variable domain: EPEVTQTPSHQVTQMGQEVILRCVPISNHLYFYWYRQILGQKVEFLVSFYNNEISEKSEIFDDQFSVERPDGSNFTLKIRSTKLEDSAMYFCAGAETGANVLTFGAGSRLTVL.

V usage is TRBV7-9 and J usage is TRBJ2-3, with 9 bases fitting TRBD1. CDR1 is SEHNR and CDR2 is FQNEAQ in the germline V gene (reference sequence). The CDR3 totals 15 residues. The J segment lost 2 bases and the V segment lost 3 bases, leaving 3 bases of the junction unmatched. The CDR3 protein is CASSFGTGHTDTQYF. The CDR3 nucleotides read TGTGCCAGCAGCTTCGGGACAGGGCACACAGATACGCAGTATTTT.

CDR3 DNA: TGCGCCAGCAGCACCGAGGACGGACCCTACGAGCAGTACTTC. Protein product: CASSTEDGPYEQYF. The chain combines TRBV5-1 with TRBJ2-7; D not resolved. V was cut by 4 bases and J by 2 bases, with 13 bases left in between. The CDR3 is made up of 14 amino acids. Germline-derived CDR1 and CDR2 are SGHRS and YFSETQ.

This clonotype was found many times. This chain links TRBV6-2 or TRBV6-3 with TRBJ2-5, with unresolved D. V dropped 0 bases and J dropped 3 bases, with 11 bases sitting between them. The CDR3 loop spans 15 amino acids. Germline CDR1 and CDR2: MNHEY and SVGEGT. CDR3 coding DNA: TGTGCCAGCAGTTACTCGTATGGCGTGGAAGAGACCCAGTACTTC. This gives the protein CASSYSYGVEETQYF.

Comment on this clonotype: With a much larger clone just one base away, this may be a read error. CDR3 DNA sequence: TGTACCATCCAGGACAGGGGGCCTAGCAATCAGCCCCAGCATTTT. It is translated as CTIQDRGPSNQPQHF. The V gene is TRBV28, the J gene TRBJ1-5; 11 nucleotides align to TRBD1. The CDR3 length is 15 residues. Germline V gene lookup returns CDR1 MDHEN and CDR2 SYDVKM.

The rearrangement uses TRBV7-9 and TRBJ1-1; D might be TRBD1 (5 bases). The CDR3 is 13 amino acids. V was trimmed by 2 bases and J by 6 bases, leaving 10 bases between them. The germline CDR1 and CDR2 sequences are SEHNR and FQNEAQ (reference sequence). CDR3 protein: CASSLPRQPEAFF. The CDR3 nucleotides are TGTGCCAGCAGCTTACCGAGACAGCCTGAAGCTTTCTTT. Full variable domain (missing parts from reference TRBV7-9 and TRBJ1-1): DTGVSQNPRHKITKRGQNVTFRCDPISEHNRLYWYRQTLGQGPEFLTYFQNEAQLEKSRLLSDRFSAERPKGSFSTLEIQRTEQGDSAMYLCASSLPRQPEAFFGQGTRLTVV.

This chain uses TRBV20-1 with TRBJ2-5, with 7 bases matching TRBD2. V lost 2 bases and J lost 4; bases outside the gene matches: 16. The germline V gene encodes CDR1 DFQATT and CDR2 SNEGSKA (reference sequence). The CDR3 loop spans 17 amino acids. The CDR3, as DNA: TGCAGTGCTAGATGGGAAATCGCGGGAGTGAAGTTAGAGACCCAGTACTTC. Translated: CSARWEIAGVKLETQYF.

This clonotype came up a few times. The chain links TRBV5-6 to TRBJ2-5, with 7 nucleotides matching TRBD1. Germline values: CDR1 SGHDT, CDR2 YYEEEE. The junction had 3 bases not matched to a gene; V was cut back by 0 bases and J by 4 bases. This CDR3 spans 14 amino acids. CDR3 residues: CASSLETGRETQYF. CDR3 bases: TGTGCCAGCAGCTTGGAGACAGGGAGAGAGACCCAGTACTTC.

Ten or more counts support this clonotype. The chain combines TRBV6-6 with TRBJ2-2; no definite D call. CDR3 length equals 12 residues. Deletions cut 7 bases from V and 6 bases from J, with 9 bases between. The germline V gene encodes CDR1 MNHNY and CDR2 SVGAGI (reference sequence). CDR3 sequence: CASNDDSGELFF. The CDR3 DNA follows: TGTGCCAGCAACGACGATTCCGGGGAGCTGTTTTTT.

The chain carries TRBV20-1 and TRBJ2-3; weak D call: TRBD1 (5 bases). Trimming cost V 4 bases and J 2 bases, with 7 bases left between them. Germline V gene lookup returns CDR1 DFQATT and CDR2 SNEGSKA (reference sequence). The CDR3 loop spans 12 amino acids. CDR3 sequence (DNA): TGCAGTGCTATGGACATCACAGATACGCAGTATTTT. It codes for CSAMDITDTQYF.

This clonotype has at least ten counts. This chain uses TRBV4-3 with TRBJ2-7; the D gene is possibly TRBD2 (5 bases). V was trimmed by 3 bases and J by 3 bases, leaving 9 bases between them. This CDR3 region has 13 residues. Germline CDR1 is LGHNA and CDR2 is YSLEER. The CDR3 region is CASSHGSDYEQYF. The CDR3 DNA sequence: TGCGCCAGCAGCCACGGTAGCGACTACGAGCAGTACTTC.

This clonotype was seen only a few times. The V call is TRBV9, the J call TRBJ2-1; 9 positions match TRBD2. Germline V gives CDR1 SGDLS, CDR2 YYNGEE. The V segment lost 2 bases and the J segment 6 bases; nucleotides outside the gene matches: 12. The CDR3 totals 17 residues. The chain's CDR3 is CASSVSGGGAVLNEQFF. CDR3 DNA sequence: TGTGCCAGCAGCGTTTCTGGCGGGGGGGCCGTTCTCAATGAGCAGTTCTTC.

This clonotype was seen many times. V usage is TRBV7-2 and J usage is TRBJ2-5; D is possibly TRBD1 (6 bases). Germline CDR1 is SGHTA and CDR2 is FQGNSA. The CDR3 runs to 15 residues. V was clipped by 3 bases and J by 2 bases, with 13 bases between them. The CDR3 coding sequence is TGTGCCAGCAGCTTCCCCGGGACAAAACAAGAGACCCAGTACTTC. Its protein is CASSFPGTKQETQYF.

This clonotype appeared a few times. The gene calls are TRBV19 and TRBJ2-7, with D uncertain. Per the germline V gene, CDR1 is LNHDA and CDR2 is SQIVND (reference sequence). CDR3 size: 13 residues. V was shortened by 5 bases and J by 2 bases, with 10 bases between the two germline ends. The CDR3 DNA sequence: TGTGCCAGTAGTCTACACATTGCCTACGAGCAGTACTTC. Amino acid sequence: CASSLHIAYEQYF.